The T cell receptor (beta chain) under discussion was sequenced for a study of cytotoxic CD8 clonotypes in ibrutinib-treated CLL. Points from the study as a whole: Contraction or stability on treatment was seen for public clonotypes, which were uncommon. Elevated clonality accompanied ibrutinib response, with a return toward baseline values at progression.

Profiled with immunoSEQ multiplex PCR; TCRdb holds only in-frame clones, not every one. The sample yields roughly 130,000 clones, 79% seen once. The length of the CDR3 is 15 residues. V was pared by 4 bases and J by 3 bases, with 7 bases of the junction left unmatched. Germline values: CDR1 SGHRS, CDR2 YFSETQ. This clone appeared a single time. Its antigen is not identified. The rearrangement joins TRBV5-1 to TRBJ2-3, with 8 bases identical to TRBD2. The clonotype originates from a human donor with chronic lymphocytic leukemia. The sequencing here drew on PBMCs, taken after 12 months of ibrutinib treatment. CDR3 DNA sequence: TGCGCCAGCAGCCTCGGGAGGGCCGGAACAGATACGCAGTATTTT. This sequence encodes CASSLGRAGTDTQYF.